The rows below give T cell receptor beta chains drawn from one sample of a study of T cells in localized non-small cell lung cancer. TCRdb's table, derived via immunoSEQ multiplex PCR, lists solely in-frame clones and lacks some. Found here are 40,000 or so clones, over 75% of them singletons; the top ten hold 17%. The material was peripheral blood, obtained before any cancer treatment. The receptors shown here come from a male donor at least 60 years old with stage III squamous cell lung carcinoma. Each CDR3 is given with its conserved first and last residue. Each record gives: D gene, clone size, J gene, V gene, CDR3 protein, CDR3 DNA. The D gene is left open where the match is weak. Size tells how often a clone was seen (once, few, many) or the class of an expanded clone, and some rows leave it out.

d_gene: TRBD1
abundance: -
j_gene: TRBJ1-1
v_gene: TRBV11-2
CDR3aa: CASSHSRDRNTEAFF
CDR3nt: TGTGCCAGCAGCCACTCTAGGGACAGGAACACTGAAGCTTTCTTT

d_gene: -
abundance: once
j_gene: TRBJ2-1
v_gene: TRBV19
CDR3aa: CASSISYNEQFF
CDR3nt: TGTGCCAGTAGTATAAGTTACAATGAGCAGTTCTTC

d_gene: -
abundance: -
j_gene: TRBJ1-1
v_gene: TRBV5-1
CDR3aa: CASSLLQGDTEAFF
CDR3nt: TGCGCCAGCAGCTTATTGCAGGGTGACACTGAAGCTTTCTTT

d_gene: -
abundance: -
j_gene: TRBJ2-2
v_gene: TRBV7-2
CDR3aa: CASSFLLGRVTGELFF
CDR3nt: TGTGCCAGCAGCTTTCTCTTGGGCAGGGTCACCGGGGAGCTGTTTTTT

d_gene: -
abundance: -
j_gene: TRBJ1-2
v_gene: TRBV5-1
CDR3aa: CASSFGTTTNYGYTF
CDR3nt: TGCGCCAGCAGTTTTGGGACAACCACTAACTATGGCTACACCTTC

d_gene: -
abundance: -
j_gene: TRBJ1-1
v_gene: TRBV6-1
CDR3aa: CASSDGQLTNTEAFF
CDR3nt: TGTGCCAGCAGTGATGGTCAGCTGACGAACACTGAAGCTTTCTTT

d_gene: -
abundance: few
j_gene: TRBJ1-1
v_gene: TRBV5-5
CDR3aa: CASSFTLRSEAFF
CDR3nt: TGTGCCAGCAGCTTTACTTTACGTTCAGAAGCTTTCTTT

d_gene: -
abundance: -
j_gene: TRBJ2-1
v_gene: TRBV2
CDR3aa: CASKRRRGRNEQFF
CDR3nt: TGTGCCAGCAAGAGGCGGAGGGGCCGCAATGAGCAGTTCTTC

d_gene: -
abundance: -
j_gene: TRBJ2-6
v_gene: TRBV10-1
CDR3aa: CASSESGGPGSGANVLTF
CDR3nt: TGCGCCAGCAGTGAGTCTGGGGGTCCGGGCTCTGGGGCCAACGTCCTGACTTTC

d_gene: TRBD1
abundance: -
j_gene: TRBJ1-4
v_gene: TRBV6-5
CDR3aa: CASRPGQAKNEKLFF
CDR3nt: TGTGCCAGCAGACCAGGACAGGCGAAGAATGAAAAACTGTTTTTT

d_gene: TRBD2
abundance: -
j_gene: TRBJ2-2
v_gene: TRBV2
CDR3aa: CASSRTSGSLELFF
CDR3nt: TGTGCCAGCAGTCGGACTAGCGGGAGTTTGGAGCTGTTTTTT

d_gene: -
abundance: -
j_gene: TRBJ1-4
v_gene: TRBV19
CDR3aa: CASSIRGANEKLFF
CDR3nt: TGTGCCAGTAGTATCCGGGGGGCTAATGAAAAACTGTTTTTT

d_gene: -
abundance: once
j_gene: TRBJ1-2
v_gene: TRBV6-5
CDR3aa: CASSRTADGYTF
CDR3nt: TGTGCCAGCAGTAGGACAGCGGATGGCTACACCTTC

d_gene: -
abundance: -
j_gene: TRBJ2-1
v_gene: TRBV6-6
CDR3aa: CASSPLTVEQFF
CDR3nt: TGTGCCAGCAGTCCCTTGACTGTGGAGCAGTTCTTC

d_gene: -
abundance: -
j_gene: TRBJ2-1
v_gene: TRBV19
CDR3aa: CASRPGPDYNEQFF
CDR3nt: TGTGCCAGTAGACCGGGACCGGATTACAATGAGCAGTTCTTC

d_gene: -
abundance: few
j_gene: TRBJ1-1
v_gene: TRBV29-1
CDR3aa: CSVGDSFRNTEAFF
CDR3nt: TGCAGCGTTGGGGATAGCTTTCGGAACACTGAAGCTTTCTTT

d_gene: -
abundance: -
j_gene: TRBJ2-1
v_gene: TRBV10-2
CDR3aa: CASRGAREQFF
CDR3nt: TGCGCCAGCAGGGGGGCGCGGGAGCAGTTCTTC

d_gene: -
abundance: -
j_gene: TRBJ1-1
v_gene: TRBV5-1
CDR3aa: CASSLAGGVTEAFF
CDR3nt: TGCGCCAGCAGCTTGGCCGGGGGTGTCACTGAAGCTTTCTTT

d_gene: TRBD2
abundance: -
j_gene: TRBJ2-5
v_gene: TRBV18
CDR3aa: CASSKTSGGGQETQYF
CDR3nt: TGTGCCAGCTCCAAGACTAGCGGGGGGGGCCAAGAGACCCAGTACTTC

d_gene: -
abundance: once
j_gene: TRBJ2-6
v_gene: TRBV29-1
CDR3aa: CSVAGSGANVLTF
CDR3nt: TGCAGCGTTGCAGGGTCTGGGGCCAACGTCCTGACTTTC

d_gene: TRBD1
abundance: -
j_gene: TRBJ1-2
v_gene: TRBV5-1
CDR3aa: CASSLSTGIEDGYTF
CDR3nt: TGCGCCAGCAGCTTGTCGACAGGGATAGAAGATGGCTACACCTTC

d_gene: TRBD1
abundance: -
j_gene: TRBJ2-7
v_gene: TRBV18
CDR3aa: CASSATGVYEQYF
CDR3nt: TGTGCCAGCTCAGCCACAGGGGTCTACGAGCAGTACTTC

d_gene: -
abundance: few
j_gene: TRBJ1-1
v_gene: TRBV7-9
CDR3aa: CASSPQGTEAFF
CDR3nt: TGTGCCAGCAGCCCCCAGGGGACTGAAGCTTTCTTT

d_gene: TRBD2
abundance: -
j_gene: TRBJ2-5
v_gene: TRBV4-1
CDR3aa: CASSQGGGGWETQYF
CDR3nt: TGCGCCAGCAGCCAAGGCGGGGGGGGTTGGGAGACCCAGTACTTC

d_gene: -
abundance: few
j_gene: TRBJ1-5
v_gene: TRBV12-5
CDR3aa: CASGLGIQPQHF
CDR3nt: TGTGCTAGTGGTCTAGGGATTCAGCCCCAGCATTTT

d_gene: -
abundance: -
j_gene: TRBJ1-6
v_gene: TRBV27
CDR3aa: CASRLFQGMNNSPLHF
CDR3nt: TGTGCCAGCAGACTATTCCAGGGTATGAATAATTCACCCCTCCACTTT

d_gene: TRBD1
abundance: -
j_gene: TRBJ1-1
v_gene: TRBV11-2
CDR3aa: CASSLGDRDTEAFF
CDR3nt: TGTGCCAGCAGCTTAGGGGACAGGGACACTGAAGCTTTCTTT

d_gene: -
abundance: -
j_gene: TRBJ1-1
v_gene: TRBV11-1
CDR3aa: CASSLYGQVTEAFF
CDR3nt: TGTGCCAGCAGCTTATACGGGCAGGTCACTGAAGCTTTCTTT

d_gene: -
abundance: -
j_gene: TRBJ1-5
v_gene: TRBV5-1
CDR3aa: CASSFGGDDQPQHF
CDR3nt: TGCGCCAGCAGCTTCGGGGGGGACGATCAGCCCCAGCATTTT

d_gene: -
abundance: -
j_gene: TRBJ1-4
v_gene: TRBV30
CDR3aa: CAWTPGGGRDEKLFF
CDR3nt: TGTGCCTGGACCCCGGGAGGGGGGCGCGATGAAAAACTGTTTTTT

d_gene: -
abundance: -
j_gene: TRBJ2-2
v_gene: TRBV9
CDR3aa: CASSVAMGARTGELFF
CDR3nt: TGTGCCAGCAGCGTAGCTATGGGGGCGCGGACCGGGGAGCTGTTTTTT

d_gene: TRBD1
abundance: -
j_gene: TRBJ1-1
v_gene: TRBV5-1
CDR3aa: CASSLITGAMNTEAFF
CDR3nt: TGCGCCAGCAGCTTGATTACAGGGGCCATGAACACTGAAGCTTTCTTT

d_gene: -
abundance: -
j_gene: TRBJ2-3
v_gene: TRBV9
CDR3aa: CASSVALSTDTQYF
CDR3nt: TGTGCCAGCAGCGTAGCTCTAAGCACAGATACGCAGTATTTT

d_gene: -
abundance: -
j_gene: TRBJ2-5
v_gene: TRBV19
CDR3aa: CASSRDWGETQYF
CDR3nt: TGTGCCAGTAGTCGGGACTGGGGAGAGACCCAGTACTTC

d_gene: -
abundance: -
j_gene: TRBJ2-5
v_gene: TRBV11-2
CDR3aa: CASSLVGETQYF
CDR3nt: TGTGCCAGCAGCTTAGTGGGCGAGACCCAGTACTTC

d_gene: -
abundance: -
j_gene: TRBJ2-7
v_gene: TRBV27
CDR3aa: CASSFRPTYEQYF
CDR3nt: TGTGCCAGCAGCTTCAGGCCTACCTACGAGCAGTACTTC

d_gene: -
abundance: -
j_gene: TRBJ2-7
v_gene: TRBV7-9
CDR3aa: CASSSQTGWMKREYF
CDR3nt: TGTGCCAGCAGCTCTCAGACAGGCTGGATGAAGCGTGAGTACTTC

d_gene: -
abundance: -
j_gene: TRBJ2-6
v_gene: TRBV18
CDR3aa: CASSPLGTTGANVLTF
CDR3nt: TGTGCCAGCTCACCGCTCGGGACAACTGGGGCCAACGTCCTGACTTTC

d_gene: -
abundance: -
j_gene: TRBJ1-5
v_gene: TRBV7-9
CDR3aa: CASSSAGFNQPQHF
CDR3nt: TGTGCCAGCAGCTCCGCCGGGTTCAATCAGCCCCAGCATTTT

d_gene: -
abundance: -
j_gene: TRBJ2-1
v_gene: TRBV19
CDR3aa: CASSRDFYNEQFF
CDR3nt: TGTGCCAGTAGCCGGGACTTTTACAATGAGCAGTTCTTC

d_gene: -
abundance: few
j_gene: TRBJ1-2
v_gene: TRBV30
CDR3aa: CAWSKTGSGSASNYGYTF
CDR3nt: TGTGCCTGGAGTAAAACCGGTTCAGGGTCCGCCTCTAACTATGGCTACACCTTC

d_gene: TRBD1
abundance: -
j_gene: TRBJ1-4
v_gene: TRBV7-9
CDR3aa: CASSKDRGHEKLFF
CDR3nt: TGTGCCAGCAGTAAGGACAGGGGTCATGAAAAACTGTTTTTT

d_gene: -
abundance: -
j_gene: TRBJ1-1
v_gene: TRBV11-1
CDR3aa: CASSFRRKGPQAFF
CDR3nt: TGTGCCAGCAGCTTCAGGCGGAAGGGGCCCCAAGCTTTCTTT

d_gene: TRBD2
abundance: once
j_gene: TRBJ2-1
v_gene: TRBV9
CDR3aa: CASSVAILAGADNEQFF
CDR3nt: TGTGCCAGCAGCGTAGCCATACTAGCGGGAGCCGACAATGAGCAGTTCTTC

d_gene: -
abundance: once
j_gene: TRBJ2-7
v_gene: TRBV29-1
CDR3aa: CSGGTRVPYEQYF
CDR3nt: TGCAGCGGGGGGACGCGCGTCCCCTACGAGCAGTACTTC

d_gene: TRBD1
abundance: -
j_gene: TRBJ2-7
v_gene: TRBV7-3
CDR3aa: CASSLVRSGQGIYEQYF
CDR3nt: TGTGCCAGCAGCTTAGTACGCTCCGGACAGGGAATCTACGAGCAGTACTTC

d_gene: -
abundance: -
j_gene: TRBJ2-1
v_gene: TRBV6-5
CDR3aa: CASSPGDWTYNEQFF
CDR3nt: TGTGCCAGCAGCCCGGGTGATTGGACCTACAATGAGCAGTTCTTC

d_gene: TRBD1
abundance: -
j_gene: TRBJ1-1
v_gene: TRBV11-2
CDR3aa: CASSRQGIEAFF
CDR3nt: TGTGCCAGCAGCCGACAGGGAATTGAAGCTTTCTTT

d_gene: -
abundance: -
j_gene: TRBJ1-1
v_gene: TRBV18
CDR3aa: CASSSDLPEGAFF
CDR3nt: TGTGCCAGCTCTTCGGACCTTCCAGAAGGCGCTTTCTTT

d_gene: -
abundance: once
j_gene: TRBJ1-1
v_gene: TRBV6-5
CDR3aa: CASTTLLGGSTEAFF
CDR3nt: TGTGCCAGCACCACTCTTCTCGGGGGGTCAACTGAAGCTTTCTTT

d_gene: -
abundance: -
j_gene: TRBJ1-1
v_gene: TRBV5-4
CDR3aa: CASSPQRGMNTEAFF
CDR3nt: TGTGCCAGCAGCCCGCAGAGAGGTATGAACACTGAAGCTTTCTTT

d_gene: -
abundance: once
j_gene: TRBJ2-7
v_gene: TRBV5-4
CDR3aa: CASSSGTGSSYEQYF
CDR3nt: TGTGCCAGCAGTTCCGGGACGGGCAGCTCCTACGAGCAGTACTTC

d_gene: TRBD2
abundance: -
j_gene: TRBJ2-3
v_gene: TRBV11-2
CDR3aa: CASSRRLAGGTDTQYF
CDR3nt: TGTGCCAGCAGCAGAAGACTAGCGGGAGGGACAGATACGCAGTATTTT